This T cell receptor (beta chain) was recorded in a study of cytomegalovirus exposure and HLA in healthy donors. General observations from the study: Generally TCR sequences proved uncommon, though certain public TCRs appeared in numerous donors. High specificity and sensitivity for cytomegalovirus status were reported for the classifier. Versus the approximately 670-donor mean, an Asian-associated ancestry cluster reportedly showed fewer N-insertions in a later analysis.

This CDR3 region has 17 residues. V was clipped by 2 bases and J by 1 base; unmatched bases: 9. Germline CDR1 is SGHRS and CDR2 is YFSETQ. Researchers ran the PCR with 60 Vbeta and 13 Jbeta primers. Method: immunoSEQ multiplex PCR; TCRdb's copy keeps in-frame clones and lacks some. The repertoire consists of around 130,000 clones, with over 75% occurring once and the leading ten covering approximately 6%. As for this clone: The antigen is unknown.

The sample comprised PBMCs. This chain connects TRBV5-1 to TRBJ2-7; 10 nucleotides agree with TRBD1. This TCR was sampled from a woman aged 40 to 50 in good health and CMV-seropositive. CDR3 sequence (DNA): TGCGCCAGCAGCTTTTATACGATGGGACAGGGGTCCTACGAGCAGTACTTC. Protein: CASSFYTMGQGSYEQYF.